This T cell receptor (beta chain) was documented in a study of graft-versus-host responses after intestinal transplantation. Study overall: Recipients underwent multivisceral, liver-intestinal, or isolated intestinal transplants. All of the recipients had induction that used anti-thymocyte globulin, then tacrolimus and steroids for about 3 years. Study-wide results and caveats: Among recipient marrow samples, GvH clones were found; some appeared first in ileum or blood. Early post-transplant HvG declines were associated with peak circulating GvH clone levels.

On this clone itself: Its target is unknown.

Sequencing was performed with immunoSEQ multiplex PCR; in TCRdb, only in-frame clones are kept and a portion is missing. The sample includes 1,500 to 2,000 clones, more than 70% of them seen just once. Both intraepithelial and lamina propria lymphocytes were released by processing graft tissue. V was cut by 10 bases and J by 4 bases, with 11 bases left in between. This CDR3 spans 11 amino acids. Germline V CDR1 and CDR2: MNHNS, SASEGT. This chain joins TRBV6-1 and TRBJ2-7; no clear D. The input for sequencing was ileum tissue, taken 350 to 400 days after intestinal transplantation. The clonotype originates from a human patient who received an intestinal transplant, so some T cells may come from the graft donor. CDR3 in amino acids: CATPTPYEQYF. The CDR3, as DNA: TGTGCCACCCCAACACCGTACGAGCAGTACTTC.